This TCR beta chain originates from a study of cytomegalovirus exposure and HLA in healthy donors. As for this clone: Its antigen remains unknown.

Trimming removed 4 bases at V and 0 bases at J, with 7 bases between. CDR1 is SGHDT, CDR2 YYEEEE, per germline. CDR3 length: 13 amino acids. Amplification used 60 Vbeta primers and 13 Jbeta primers. The data were produced by immunoSEQ multiplex PCR, yet TCRdb's version contains in-frame clones alone and is incomplete. Of over 75,000 clones detected, 75% to 85% appear once; the ten largest clones hold around 3.5%. Study-wide results and limits: Most of the CMV-associated TCR beta chains (in a later analysis) appeared to be HLA-restricted.

The receptor was isolated from a male donor in good health and CMV-seropositive. The chain uses TRBV5-6 and TRBJ1-1, with D possibly TRBD1 on 6 matching bases. The specimen was PBMCs. CDR3 residues: CASSGQLNTEAFF. CDR3 nucleotides: TGTGCCAGCAGCGGACAGTTGAACACTGAAGCTTTCTTT.